This T cell receptor (beta chain) was identified in a study of technical replicates of blood from a handful of donors. Trimming took 5 bases from V and 3 from J; bases not matched to a gene: 8. This CDR3 has 17 amino acids. CDR1 SGHAT and CDR2 FQNNGV come from the germline V gene. The data were produced by immunoSEQ multiplex PCR, yet TCRdb's version contains in-frame clones alone and is incomplete. The sample contains about 12,000 clones, almost 95% of which appear only once. The chain recombines TRBV11-2 with TRBJ2-3; 13 bases agree with TRBD2. The sequence derives from a human donor in good health. Sequencing was carried out using PBMCs. DNA of the CDR3: TGTGCCAGCAGCCGAGCCCAACTAGCGGGAGGGACAGATACGCAGTATTTT. As protein: CASSRAQLAGGTDTQYF.